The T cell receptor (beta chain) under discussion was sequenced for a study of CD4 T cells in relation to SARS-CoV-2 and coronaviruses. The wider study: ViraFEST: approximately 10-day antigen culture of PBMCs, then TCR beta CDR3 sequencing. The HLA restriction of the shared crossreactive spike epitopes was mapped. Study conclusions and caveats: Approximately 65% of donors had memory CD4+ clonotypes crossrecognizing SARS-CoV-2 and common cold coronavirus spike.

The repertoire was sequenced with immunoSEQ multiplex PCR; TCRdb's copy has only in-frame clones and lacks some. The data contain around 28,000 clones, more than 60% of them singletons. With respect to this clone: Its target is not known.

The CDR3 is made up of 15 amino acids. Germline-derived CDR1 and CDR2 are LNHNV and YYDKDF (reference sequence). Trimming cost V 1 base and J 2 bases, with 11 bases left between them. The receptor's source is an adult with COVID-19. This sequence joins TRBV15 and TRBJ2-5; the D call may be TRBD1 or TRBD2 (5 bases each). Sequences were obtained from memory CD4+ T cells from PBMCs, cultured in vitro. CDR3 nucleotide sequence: TGTGCCACCAGCAGAGGGGGGACCATACAAGAGACCCAGTACTTC. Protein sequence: CATSRGGTIQETQYF.